This T cell receptor (beta chain) is drawn from a study of shared clonotypes between healthy human individuals. Study as a whole: With ages of 18 to 49, the donors were a couple of women and a few men.

The germline V and J ends were trimmed by 3 bases and 7 bases, with 17 bases remaining between them. CDR1 is SGDLS, CDR2 YYNGEE, per germline. CDR3 length equals 15 residues. Study results and caveats: The low donor count limited represented genetic and exposure-history diversity.

Remarks on this clone: Its antigen is unknown.

The protocol was immunoSEQ multiplex PCR, while the TCRdb copy is restricted to in-frame clones and leaves out a portion. This sample yields about 1.5 million clones, of which under 99% are seen a single time; about 0.4% belongs to the top ten. The sequencing input was naive CD4+ T cells sorted from blood. The subset denotes: CD45RA+ positively selected. The rearrangement links TRBV9 to TRBJ1-5, with D perhaps matching TRBD1 (6 bases). The TCR sequence derives from a man aged 25 to 45 in good health. The CDR3 nucleotides read TGTGCCAGCAGCGGAGGGGGGGCCGAGTTACAGCCCCAGCATTTT. Residues: CASSGGGAELQPQHF.